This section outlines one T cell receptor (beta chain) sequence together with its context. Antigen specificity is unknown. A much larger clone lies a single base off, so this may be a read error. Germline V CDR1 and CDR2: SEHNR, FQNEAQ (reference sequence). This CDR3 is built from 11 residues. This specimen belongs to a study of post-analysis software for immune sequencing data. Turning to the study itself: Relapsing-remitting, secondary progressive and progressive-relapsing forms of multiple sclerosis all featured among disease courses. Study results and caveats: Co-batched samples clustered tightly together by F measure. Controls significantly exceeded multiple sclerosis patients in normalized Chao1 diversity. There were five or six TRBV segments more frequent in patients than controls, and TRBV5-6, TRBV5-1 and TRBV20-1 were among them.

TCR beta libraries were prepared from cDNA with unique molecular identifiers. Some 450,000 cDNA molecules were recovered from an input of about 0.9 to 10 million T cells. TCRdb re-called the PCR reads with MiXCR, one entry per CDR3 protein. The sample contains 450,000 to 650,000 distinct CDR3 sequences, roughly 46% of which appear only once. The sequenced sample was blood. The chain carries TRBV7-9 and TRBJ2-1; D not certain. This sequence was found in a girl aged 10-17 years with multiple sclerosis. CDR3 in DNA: TGCGCCAGCAGCTTTATTGATGAGCAGTTCTTC. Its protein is CASSFIDEQFF. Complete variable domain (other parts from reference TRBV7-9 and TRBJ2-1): DTGVSQNPRHKITKRGQNVTFRCDPISEHNRLYWYRQTLGQGPEFLTYFQNEAQLEKSRLLSDRFSAERPKGSFSTLEIQRTEQGDSAMYLCASSFIDEQFFGPGTRLTVL.